The 13 T cell receptor beta chains in this list originate from one sample, sequenced in a study of identical twins. Each CDR3 protein gets one entry after TCRdb re-called the 5' RACE reads with MiXCR. The sample yields some 1,700,000 distinct CDR3 sequences, under 35% seen once. Sequenced material: cord blood. The receptors come from a newborn girl in good health.

The chain joins TRBV9 to TRBJ2-3, with 12 bases fitting TRBD2. Germline lookup yields CDR1 SGDLS and CDR2 YYNGEE. After removal of 4 bases from V and 3 bases from J, the junction contained 6 bases not matched to a gene. This CDR3 contains 16 residues. The CDR3, as DNA: TGTGCCAGCAGCCCCCGGACTAGCGGGGCTACAGATACGCAGTATTTT. Amino acid sequence: CASSPRTSGATDTQYF. The entire variable domain, with the rest obtained from reference TRBV9 and TRBJ2-3, is as follows: DSGVTQTPKHLITATGQRVTLRCSPRSGDLSVYWYQQSLDQGLQFLIQYYNGEERAKGNILERFSAQQFPDLHSELNLSSLELGDSALYFCASSPRTSGATDTQYFGPGTRLTVL.

The sample holds many counts of this clonotype. This chain links TRBV28 with TRBJ2-7; TRBD2 aligns across 10 bases. J was trimmed by 3 bases and V by 6 bases; bases with no gene match: 8. The CDR3 is made up of 15 amino acids. Germline V CDR1 and CDR2: MDHEN, SYDVKM. The CDR3: CASREEAGGLYEQYF. The CDR3 nucleotides read TGTGCCAGCAGGGAAGAAGCGGGAGGGCTCTACGAGCAGTACTTC. Full variable domain (missing parts from reference TRBV28 and TRBJ2-7): DVKVTQSSRYLVKRTGEKVFLECVQDMDHENMFWYRQDPGLGLRLIYFSYDVKMKEKGDIPEGYSVSREKKERFSLILESASTNQTSMYLCASREEAGGLYEQYFGPGTRLTVT.

The rearrangement links TRBV28 to TRBJ2-2; D gene uncertain. The germline gives CDR1 MDHEN, CDR2 SYDVKM. The CDR3 totals 15 residues. The V end was cut by 1 base, the J end by 6 bases, with 12 bases between. The CDR3 coding sequence is TGTGCCAGCAGTTTATCAGCCCCGTTACCCGGGGAGCTGTTTTTT. Translated, it gives CASSLSAPLPGELFF.

This clonotype appeared a few times. The rearrangement joins TRBV27 to TRBJ2-1, with 8 bases aligning to TRBD1. Germline CDR1 reads MNHEY; CDR2 reads SMNVEV (reference sequence). With V trimmed by 7 bases and J by 3 bases, 8 bases remained unmatched. The CDR3 runs to 15 residues. CDR3 nucleotide sequence: TGTGCCAGCAAAGAGTTTACAGGGGGCTACAATGAGCAGTTCTTC. Its protein product is CASKEFTGGYNEQFF.

This clonotype came up many times. One end of the junction fails to match germline, which may point to a read error. V and J are TRBV5-1 and TRBJ2-7; 7 bases align to TRBD1. Looked up from germline, CDR1 is SGHRS and CDR2 is YFSETQ. The CDR3 totals 13 residues. The CDR3 nucleotides are TGTGCCAGCAGTTTCCCAGGGGGCTACGAGCAGTACTTC. Translating gives CASSFPGGYEQYF. The full variable domain, with the rest looked up from reference TRBV5-1 and TRBJ2-7, is KAGVTQTPRYLIKTRGQQVTLSCSPISGHRSVSWYQQTPGQGLQFLFEYFSETQRNKGNFPGRFSGRQFSNSRSEMNVSTLELGDSALYLCASSFPGGYEQYFGPGTRLTVT.

This clonotype was detected a few times. The chain is built from TRBV13 and TRBJ2-1; 12 bases line up with TRBD2. The ends lost 5 bases at V and 9 bases at J; junction bases unmatched: 8. The germline V gene has CDR1 PRHDT and CDR2 FYEKMQ (reference sequence). The CDR3 runs to 15 residues. CDR3 sequence: CASSRWTSGIAEQFF. DNA of the CDR3: TGTGCCAGCAGCCGTTGGACTAGCGGGATTGCTGAGCAGTTCTTC. Full variable domain (remainder filled in from reference TRBV13 and TRBJ2-1): AAGVIQSPRHLIKEKRETATLKCYPIPRHDTVYWYQQGPGQDPQFLISFYEKMQSDKGSIPDRFSAQQFSDYHSELNMSSLELGDSALYFCASSRWTSGIAEQFFGPGTRLTVL.

This clonotype was observed a single time. The chain uses TRBV6-1 and TRBJ1-1; D may be TRBD1 (6 bases). CDR3 length: 15 residues. The V gene's germline CDR1 is MNHNS and CDR2 SASEGT. The germline V and J ends were trimmed by 0 bases and 4 bases, with 12 bases remaining between them. The DNA for the CDR3 is TGTGCCAGCAGTGAAGCCTACAGGGAGGGCACTGAAGCTTTCTTT. Translated, it gives CASSEAYREGTEAFF.

The chain couples TRBV6-2 or TRBV6-3 to TRBJ2-5, with a possible D match to TRBD1 (5 bases). CDR1 and CDR2 from the germline V gene are MNHEY and SVGEGT. The V end lost 9 bases, the J end lost 3 bases, and 17 bases lay between the germline ends. CDR3 size: 14 residues. DNA for the CDR3: TGTGCCAGTCGCCCGACAAGGACAAAAGAGACCCAGTACTTC. Its protein is CASRPTRTKETQYF.

This clonotype has only a few counts. The CDR3 DNA reads as TGCGCCAGCAAGGGACTAGCGACAGATACGCAGTATTTT. This sequence encodes CASKGLATDTQYF. The chain links TRBV5-1 to TRBJ2-3; the match to TRBD2 covers 10 bases. The trim removed 6 bases at V and 3 bases at J, leaving 1 base unmatched. CDR3 size: 13 residues. CDR1 is SGHRS, CDR2 YFSETQ, per germline.

This clonotype has just a few counts. The CDR3 DNA is TGTCAAACTCGCGGTCCCCTAGCCTACGAGCAGTACTTC. Its protein product is CQTRGPLAYEQYF. The chain employs TRBV21-1 and TRBJ2-7; the D segment call TRBD2 is taken from the table without a DNA check. TRBV21-1 represents a pseudogene. The CDR3 sequence is 13 residues long.

This chain joins TRBV24-1 and TRBJ1-2, with 9 bases that match TRBD1. Germline-derived CDR1 and CDR2 are KGHDR and SFDVKD. The CDR3 sequence is 16 residues long. J gave up 4 bases and V 2 bases, and 7 bases lay outside the gene matches. CDR3 DNA sequence: TGTGCCACCAGTGATTCCTCGGGACAGGGACCCTATGGCTACACCTTC. Translation: CATSDSSGQGPYGYTF.

The sample holds a few counts of this clonotype. This chain uses TRBV5-1 with TRBJ1-2; tentative D call: TRBD1 (5 bases). Germline lookup yields CDR1 SGHRS and CDR2 YFSETQ. Trimming shortened V by 0 bases and J by 8 bases, and 14 bases separated the two germline ends. CDR3 length: 14 residues. CDR3 DNA sequence: TGCGCCAGCAGCTTGGAGCAGGGTAGAGGAGGCTACACCTTC. Translating it yields CASSLEQGRGGYTF. Filled out from reference TRBV5-1 and TRBJ1-2, the complete variable domain reads KAGVTQTPRYLIKTRGQQVTLSCSPISGHRSVSWYQQTPGQGLQFLFEYFSETQRNKGNFPGRFSGRQFSNSRSEMNVSTLELGDSALYLCASSLEQGRGGYTFGSGTRLTVV.

The chain carries TRBV5-1 and TRBJ2-1; 9 bases match TRBD1. Germline V lookup: CDR1 SGHRS, CDR2 YFSETQ. Trimming at V came to 4 bases and at J to 8 bases, leaving 13 bases not matched to a gene. The CDR3 is 16 amino acids. The CDR3 DNA is TGCGCCAGCAGCACTGGGGGACAGGGATGGTTGGATGAGCAGTTCTTC. Its translation is CASSTGGQGWLDEQFF.